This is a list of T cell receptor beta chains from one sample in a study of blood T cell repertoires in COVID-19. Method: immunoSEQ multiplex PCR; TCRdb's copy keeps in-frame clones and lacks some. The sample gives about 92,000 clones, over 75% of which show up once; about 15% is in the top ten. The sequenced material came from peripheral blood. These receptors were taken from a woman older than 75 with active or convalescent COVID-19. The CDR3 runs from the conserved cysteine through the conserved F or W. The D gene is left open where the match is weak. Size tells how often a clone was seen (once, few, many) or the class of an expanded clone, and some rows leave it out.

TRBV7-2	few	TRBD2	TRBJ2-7	TGTGCCAGCAGCTTAGTTCTAGCGGCCTCCTACGAGCAGTACTTC	CASSLVLAASYEQYF
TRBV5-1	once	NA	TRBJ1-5	TGCGCCAGCAGCTTATCGACTGGCGGCAATCAGCCCCAGCATTTT	CASSLSTGGNQPQHF
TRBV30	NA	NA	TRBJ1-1	TGTGCCTGGATGCGGAACGTTAACACTGAAGCTTTCTTT	CAWMRNVNTEAFF
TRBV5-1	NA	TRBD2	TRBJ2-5	TGCGCCAGCAGGGGTAGCGGGTTAGAAGAGACCCAGTACTTC	CASRGSGLEETQYF
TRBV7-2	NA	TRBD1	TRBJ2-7	TGTGCCAGCAGCATAACAGGGGTCGAGCAGTACTTC	CASSITGVEQYF
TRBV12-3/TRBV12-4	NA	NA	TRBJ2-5	TGTGCCAGCTCACAAGGAGAAGAGACCCAGTACTTC	CASSQGEETQYF
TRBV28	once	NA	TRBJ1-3	TGTGCCAGCAGTTCCTCAGGGGTTGGAAACACCATATATTTT	CASSSSGVGNTIYF
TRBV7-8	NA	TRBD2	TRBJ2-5	TGTGCCAGCAGCCCGAAAGGGAGGAGCGGGGGAGGAGAGACCCAGTACTTC	CASSPKGRSGGGETQYF
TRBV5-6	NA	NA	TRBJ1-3	TGTGCCAGCAGTCTAACTGGAAACACCATATATTTT	CASSLTGNTIYF
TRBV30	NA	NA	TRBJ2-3	TGTGCCTGGAGGGGCAGTACTACGCAGTATTTT	CAWRGSTTQYF
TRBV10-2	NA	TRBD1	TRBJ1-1	TGCGCCAGCAGTCACGACAGGGGATATGAAGCTTTCTTT	CASSHDRGYEAFF
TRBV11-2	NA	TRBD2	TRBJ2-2	TGTGCCAGCAGCCCCGGGACTAGCGGGAGAACCGGGGAGCTGTTTTTT	CASSPGTSGRTGELFF
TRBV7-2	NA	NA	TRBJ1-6	TGTGCCAGCAGCGCCTCCGTCGGACATGCCTATAATTCACCCCTCCACTTT	CASSASVGHAYNSPLHF
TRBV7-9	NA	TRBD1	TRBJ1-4	TGTGCCAGCAGCTGGACAGGGAATGAAAAACTGTTTTTT	CASSWTGNEKLFF
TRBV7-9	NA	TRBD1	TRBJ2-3	TGTGCCAGCAGCTATAGACAGGGTCCAGATACGCAGTATTTT	CASSYRQGPDTQYF
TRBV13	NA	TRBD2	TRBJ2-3	TGTGCCAGCAGCTTGACTAGCGGGGGGGGAGATACGCAGTATTTT	CASSLTSGGGDTQYF
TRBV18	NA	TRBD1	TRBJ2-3	TGTGCCAGCTCACCACCGCGGACAGGGGATTTGAGCACAGATACGCAGTATTTT	CASSPPRTGDLSTDTQYF
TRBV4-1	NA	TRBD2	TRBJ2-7	TGCGCCAGCAGCCAATCTAGCGGGACTGGCAAGCAGTACTTC	CASSQSSGTGKQYF
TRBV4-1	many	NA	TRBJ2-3	TGCGCCAGCGGGCTAGGGGCGCAGTATTTT	CASGLGAQYF
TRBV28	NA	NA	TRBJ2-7	TGTGCCAGCAGTTTGAACGGGGATTTACCCTACGAGCAGTACTTC	CASSLNGDLPYEQYF
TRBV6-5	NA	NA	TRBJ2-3	TGTGCCAGCAGTCCCCAGGGGGGAAGGACAGATACGCAGTATTTT	CASSPQGGRTDTQYF
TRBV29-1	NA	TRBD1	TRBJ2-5	TGCAGCGTTGATCGAAACAGGGGTGAGACCCAGTACTTC	CSVDRNRGETQYF
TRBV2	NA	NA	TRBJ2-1	TGTGCCAGCGATAAAGGGGAATTAAGCAATGAGCAGTTCTTC	CASDKGELSNEQFF
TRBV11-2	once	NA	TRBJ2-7	TGTGCCAGCAGCTTCAACGGCGGGGGCTATATCCGGGGCTCCTACGAGCAGTACTTC	CASSFNGGGYIRGSYEQYF
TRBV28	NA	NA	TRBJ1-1	TGTGCCAGCAGCCTACCGGACAGCCACACTGAAGCTTTCTTT	CASSLPDSHTEAFF
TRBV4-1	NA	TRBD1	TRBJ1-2	TGCGCCAGCAGCCAAGATCGAGGACAGGTGTCGAATCGCTATGGCTACACCTTC	CASSQDRGQVSNRYGYTF
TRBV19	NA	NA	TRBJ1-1	TGTGCCAGTAGTATAGCAGGGGACACTGAAGCTTTCTTT	CASSIAGDTEAFF
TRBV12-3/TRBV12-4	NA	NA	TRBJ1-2	TGTGCCAGCACTCAGGCAGGGGAGAAAGGCTACACCTTC	CASTQAGEKGYTF
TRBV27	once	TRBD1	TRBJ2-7	TGTGCCAGCAGTCCCCGGGACAGGGGCGAGCAGTACTTC	CASSPRDRGEQYF
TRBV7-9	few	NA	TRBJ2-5	TGTGCCAGCAGCTTACTAGAGACTTCGGGAGAGACCCAGTACTTC	CASSLLETSGETQYF
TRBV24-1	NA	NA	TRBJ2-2	TGTGCCACCAGTGACCAGAGGGGGGGGCACACCGGGGAGCTGTTTTTT	CATSDQRGGHTGELFF
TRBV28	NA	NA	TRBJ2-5	TGTGCCAGCAGCCCCCTGGGGGGAGGCGGAGAGACCCAGTACTTC	CASSPLGGGGETQYF
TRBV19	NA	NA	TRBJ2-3	TGTGCCAGTAGTAGAGTCCTAACAGATACGCAGTATTTT	CASSRVLTDTQYF
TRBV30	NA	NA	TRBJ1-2	TGTGCCTGGAGCTACTATGGCTACACCTTC	CAWSYYGYTF
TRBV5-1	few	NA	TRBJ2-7	TGCGCCAGCAGCTTTGGCCCCTACGAGCAGTACTTC	CASSFGPYEQYF
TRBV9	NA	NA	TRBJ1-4	TGTGCCAGCAGCGCCTTGGAGGGAGGGGAGGGAAAACTGTTTTTT	CASSALEGGEGKLFF
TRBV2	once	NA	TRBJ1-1	TGTGCCAGCAGTGAACAGGGTCCCGGGAACACTGAAGCTTTCTTT	CASSEQGPGNTEAFF
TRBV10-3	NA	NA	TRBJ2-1	TGTGCCATCGGAGGTCACAGGGAGAATGAGCAGTTCTTC	CAIGGHRENEQFF
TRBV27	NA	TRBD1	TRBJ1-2	TGTGCCAGCAGCAACCCGGGACAGGGGGTCTATGGCTACACCTTC	CASSNPGQGVYGYTF
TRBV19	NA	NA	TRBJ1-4	TGTGCCAGTAGTATAGGCGGGGCAACTAATGAAAAACTGTTTTTT	CASSIGGATNEKLFF
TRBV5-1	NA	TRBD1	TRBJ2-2	TGCGCCAGCAGCCCCCGGCTAGGACAGGGGGCCGCCGGGGAGCTGTTTTTT	CASSPRLGQGAAGELFF
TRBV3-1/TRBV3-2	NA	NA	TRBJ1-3	TGTGCCAGCAGCCTGGGGGGGTACAGCTTCTCTGGAAACACCATATATTTT	CASSLGGYSFSGNTIYF
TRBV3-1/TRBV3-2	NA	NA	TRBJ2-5	TGTGCCAGCAGCCAAGTGGGGGGGACACAAGAGACCCAGTACTTC	CASSQVGGTQETQYF
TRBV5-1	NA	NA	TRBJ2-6	TGCGCCAGCAGCTTGGCCGGAGGACCGCTCTCTGGGGCCAACGTCCTGACTTTC	CASSLAGGPLSGANVLTF
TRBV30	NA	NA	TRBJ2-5	TGTGCCTGGAGTGTCAGCCAAGAGACCCAGTACTTC	CAWSVSQETQYF
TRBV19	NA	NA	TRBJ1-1	TGTGCCAGTACAAGGCAGGGAATTCTGACTGAAGCTTTCTTT	CASTRQGILTEAFF
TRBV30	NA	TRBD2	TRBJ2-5	TGTGCCTGGAGCTTCCTAGCGGGGGGGGAGACCCAGTACTTC	CAWSFLAGGETQYF
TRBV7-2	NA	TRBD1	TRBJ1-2	TGTGCCAGCAGCTTAGTAACAGGGGGCGACTATGGCTACACCTTC	CASSLVTGGDYGYTF
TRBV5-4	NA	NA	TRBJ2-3	TGTGCCAGCAGCTTGAGTCTAGGCACAGATACGCAGTATTTT	CASSLSLGTDTQYF
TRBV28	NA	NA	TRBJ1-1	TGTGCCAGCAGCAGTGGACAGCTGAACACTGAAGCTTTCTTT	CASSSGQLNTEAFF
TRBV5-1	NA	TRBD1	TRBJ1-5	TGCGCCAGCAGCGCCGACACAGGGGCGGATCAGCCCCAGCATTTT	CASSADTGADQPQHF
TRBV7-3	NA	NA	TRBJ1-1	TGTGCCAGCAGCTCCCATACAGGGAACACTGAAGCTTTCTTT	CASSSHTGNTEAFF
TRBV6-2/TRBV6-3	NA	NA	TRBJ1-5	TGTGCCAGCAGTTACTCCGGCGGAGGTAGTTTGCCCCAGCATTTT	CASSYSGGGSLPQHF
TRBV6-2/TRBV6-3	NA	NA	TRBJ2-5	TGTGCCAGCAGTTATCCGGGGGTCCAGACCCAGTACTTC	CASSYPGVQTQYF